The TCR beta chain described here comes from a study of blood T cells in healthy people across ages. Study at large: The template switching approach captured approximately one barcoded beta molecule for every two T cells.

For the second PCR, which ran for roughly 6 to 12 cycles, a sample-barcoded 5' primer and a J-beta primer mix were used. TCRdb passed the 5' RACE reads through MiXCR, listing each CDR3 protein once. The data hold more than 1 million distinct CDR3 sequences, with around 43% observed a single time. Notes on this clonotype: Its matching antigen is unknown.

Study observations and caveats: Diversity was estimated from one million T cells, and these estimates were considered underestimates.

Between the trimmed V and J ends, which lost 0 bases and 3 bases, there was a span of 6 bases. The length of the CDR3 is 14 residues. Germline V lookup: CDR1 LNHNV, CDR2 YYDKDF (reference sequence). Material: blood. V and J are TRBV15 and TRBJ1-5; D call uncertain. The TCR sequence derives from a woman between 55 and 75 years old in good health. For the CDR3, the DNA is TGTGCCACCAGCAGAGATCGGGACAATCAGCCCCAGCATTTT. It encodes CATSRDRDNQPQHF.